In its sample, the clone carrying this T cell receptor beta chain was seen many times. Its antigen is not identified. A second roughly 6 to 11 cycle PCR used barcoded and J-beta primers. A template-switch adaptor that had 12 random nucleotides put a tag on each cDNA molecule. TCRdb re-analysed the 5' RACE reads in MiXCR, keeping a single row per CDR3 protein. The sample holds around 850,000 distinct CDR3 sequences; under 40% are singletons and the top ten take 13%. The data were taken from a study of blood T cells in healthy people across ages. Germline CDR1 and CDR2: MNHNY and SVGAGI (reference sequence). CDR3 size: 15 residues. The trim removed 3 bases at V and 1 base at J, leaving 5 bases unmatched. The study, taken as a whole, reports: Estimates drawn from one million T cells were deemed to understate diversity.

Isolating PBMCs gave at least 7 million of these cells per sample. Total RNA extracted from each sample amounted to at least 6 micrograms. The specimen sequenced was blood. This receptor was obtained from a man younger than 35 in good health. The V gene is TRBV6-6, the J gene TRBJ2-7; TRBD1 matches at 8 bases. CDR3: CASSYHDRGSYEQYF. For the CDR3, the DNA is TGTGCCAGCAGTTATCACGACAGGGGATCCTACGAGCAGTACTTC.